Each of the 7 T cell receptor beta chains below was sequenced from the same sample in a study of post-analysis software for immune sequencing data. Libraries were made from TCR beta cDNA, and they carried unique molecular identifiers. MiXCR, run by TCRdb on the PCR reads, gives a single entry per CDR3 protein. This table has fewer than 600,000 distinct CDR3 sequences, roughly 46% appearing once. Study results and limitations: A handful of TRBV segments were more frequent in patients than controls; TRBV5-6, TRBV5-1 and TRBV20-1 belonged to this group.

Which antigens these TCRs recognize remains unknown. The sequencing sample was made of blood. The receptors shown here come from a girl aged 10-17 years with multiple sclerosis.

This clonotype was recorded many times. The V gene is TRBV27, the J gene TRBJ2-1, with D possibly being TRBD1 (5 bases). This CDR3 region has 13 residues. The V gene's germline CDR1 is MNHEY and CDR2 SMNVEV (reference sequence). V was cut by 3 bases and J by 5 bases, with 8 bases left in between. CDR3: CASSLSRDNEQFF. The CDR3 DNA is TGTGCCAGCAGTTTGTCCAGGGACAATGAGCAGTTCTTC.

This chain connects TRBV20-1 to TRBJ1-5; D is unclear. This CDR3 spans 12 amino acids. The germline gives CDR1 DFQATT, CDR2 SNEGSKA (reference sequence). The V and J ends lost 1 base and 5 bases respectively, with 6 bases between them. CDR3 in amino acids: CSARGEYQPQHF. The CDR3 DNA is TGCAGTGCTAGAGGCGAATATCAGCCCCAGCATTTT.

The V call is TRBV29-1, the J call TRBJ2-1; 8 bases line up with TRBD1. Trimming took 8 bases from V and 7 from J; bases not matched to a gene: 10. Looked up from germline, CDR1 is SQVTM and CDR2 is ANQGSEA. This CDR3 has 13 amino acids. The CDR3 DNA is TGCAGCTCGTCCTGGGACAGGACAAATGAGCAGTTCTTC. Residues: CSSSWDRTNEQFF.

This clonotype has just a few counts. The gene calls are TRBV4-3 and TRBJ1-4; TRBD1 is a possible D gene (5 bases). V was cut by 5 bases and J by 1 base, with 11 bases left in between. The germline V gene encodes CDR1 LGHNA and CDR2 YSLEER. The CDR3 contains 15 residues. The CDR3 DNA is TGCGCCAGCAGCAGGGCGGGGGAAACTAATGAAAAACTGTTTTTT. Translation gives CASSRAGETNEKLFF.

The V gene is TRBV5-1, the J gene TRBJ2-5; 10 nucleotides line up with TRBD1. The germline CDR1 and CDR2 sequences are SGHRS and YFSETQ. The CDR3 loop spans 15 amino acids. The J segment lost 5 bases and the V segment lost 0 bases, leaving 4 bases of the junction unmatched. This CDR3 is CASSLVTGGGETQYF. CDR3 nucleotide sequence: TGCGCCAGCAGCTTGGTGACAGGGGGCGGTGAGACCCAGTACTTC.

The gene calls are TRBV5-1 and TRBJ2-1; D is uncertain. The CDR3 is 16 amino acids. Looked up from germline, CDR1 is SGHRS and CDR2 is YFSETQ. Deletions cut 1 base from V and 4 bases from J, with 15 bases between. The CDR3 DNA follows: TGCGCCAGCAGCTTGAGCAACGCCGCATCGTACAATGAGCAGTTCTTC. Protein sequence: CASSLSNAASYNEQFF.

The chain has TRBV29-1 and TRBJ2-3; D is possibly TRBD1 or TRBD2 (6 bases each). CDR1 and CDR2 from the germline V gene are SQVTM and ANQGSEA. This CDR3 spans 14 amino acids. The germline V and J ends were trimmed by 4 bases and 5 bases, with 16 bases remaining between them. CDR3: CSVGLWGAEDTQYF. The CDR3 DNA reads as TGCAGCGTTGGGCTTTGGGGGGCGGAAGATACGCAGTATTTT.